This T cell receptor (beta chain) was identified during a study of cytomegalovirus exposure and HLA in healthy donors. Study outcomes and limitations: Within a later analysis, the majority of CMV-associated TCR beta chains appeared HLA-restricted.

V was cut by 4 bases and J by 0 bases, with 11 bases left in between. This CDR3 contains 14 residues. Germline V lookup: CDR1 SGHNT, CDR2 YYREEE (reference sequence). On this clone: Its matching antigen is unknown.

PCR used 60 Vbeta primers and 13 Jbeta primers. Generated by immunoSEQ multiplex PCR, the TCRdb table keeps only in-frame clones and is missing some. The sample shows 150,000 to 200,000 clones, 77% of them seen only once. This clonotype originated in a man younger than 30 in good health and CMV-seronegative. The sequenced sample was PBMCs. This chain uses TRBV5-4 with TRBJ2-7, with D perhaps matching TRBD1 (6 bases). The DNA of the CDR3 is TGTGCCAGCAGCCCCACAGGGACCTCCTACGAGCAGTACTTC. Its protein product is CASSPTGTSYEQYF.